This T cell receptor (beta chain) stems from a study of blood T cell repertoires in COVID-19. The table came from immunoSEQ multiplex PCR; TCRdb's copy has only in-frame clones and leaves some out. The sample consists of 300,000 to 500,000 clones, roughly 90% of them appearing once. The TCR comes from a woman aged 40 to 55 with acute COVID-19. The source material was PBMCs or T cells enriched from blood (not recorded which).

CDR3 sequence: CSTWTGGHEQYF. The CDR3 DNA reads as TGCAGCACCTGGACAGGGGGCCACGAGCAGTACTTC. This chain links TRBV29-1 with TRBJ2-7, with 11 bases fitting TRBD1. V shed 8 bases and J 5 bases; nucleotides not matched to a gene: 5. The CDR3 runs 12 residues. Germline assignment: CDR1 SQVTM and CDR2 ANQGSEA.